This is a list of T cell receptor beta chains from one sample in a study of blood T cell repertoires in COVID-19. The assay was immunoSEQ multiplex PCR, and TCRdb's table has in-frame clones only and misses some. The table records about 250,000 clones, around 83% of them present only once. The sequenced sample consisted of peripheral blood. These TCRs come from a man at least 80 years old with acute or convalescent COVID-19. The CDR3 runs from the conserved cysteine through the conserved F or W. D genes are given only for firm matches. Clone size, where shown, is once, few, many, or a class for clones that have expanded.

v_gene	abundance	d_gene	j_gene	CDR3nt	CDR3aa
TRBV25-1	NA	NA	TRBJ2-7	TGTGCCAGCAGCGCGCGGGGGACAAGGCTCTACGAGCAGTACTTC	CASSARGTRLYEQYF
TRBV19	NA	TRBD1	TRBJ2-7	TGTGCCAGTAGTCTCCGGGACAGCTACGAGCAGTACTTC	CASSLRDSYEQYF
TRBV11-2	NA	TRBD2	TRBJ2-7	TGTGCCAGCAGCTTAGTAAGGGGAGGGACTTACGAGCAGTACTTC	CASSLVRGGTYEQYF
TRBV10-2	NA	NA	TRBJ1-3	TGCGCCAGCAGTATAACACAGGGAGCTGGAAACACCATATATTTT	CASSITQGAGNTIYF
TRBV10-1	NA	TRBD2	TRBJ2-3	TGCGCCAGCAGTGCGGGAGGGGATACGCAGTATTTT	CASSAGGDTQYF
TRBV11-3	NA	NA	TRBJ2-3	TGTGCCAGTGGTAGAGGGGAGGGCACAGATACGCAGTATTTT	CASGRGEGTDTQYF
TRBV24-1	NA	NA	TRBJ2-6	TGTGCCACCAGTGACCCCACAGGCCCCTCTGGGGCCAACGTCCTGACTTTC	CATSDPTGPSGANVLTF
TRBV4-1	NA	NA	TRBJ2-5	TGCGCCAGCAGCCGCCTCCCGGGGTCGGGCGAGACCCAGTACTTC	CASSRLPGSGETQYF
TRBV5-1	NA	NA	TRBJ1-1	TGCGCCAGCAGCTTTAGTACGGGGGGCTCCGGCACTGAAGCTTTCTTT	CASSFSTGGSGTEAFF
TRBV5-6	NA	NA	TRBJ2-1	TGTGCCAGCAGCTGGTCCCGGGCGCGCAGGGGCTACAATGAGCAGTTCTTC	CASSWSRARRGYNEQFF
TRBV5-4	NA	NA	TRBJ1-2	TGTGCCAGCAGCTTCTCGTCCGGGTTTAGCTACACCTTC	CASSFSSGFSYTF
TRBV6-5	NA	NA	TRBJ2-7	TGTGCCAGCAGTTATAGCCAGTACCCCTACGAGCAGTACTTC	CASSYSQYPYEQYF
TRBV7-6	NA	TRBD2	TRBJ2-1	TGTGCCAGCAGCTTGTTAGCGGGAGCCTACAATGAGCAGTTCTTC	CASSLLAGAYNEQFF
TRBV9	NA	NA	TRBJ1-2	TGTGCCAGCAGCGAACACCAGGGTTTCGGTGGCTACACCTTC	CASSEHQGFGGYTF
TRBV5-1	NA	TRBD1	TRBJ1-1	TGCGCCAGCAGCGGACAGGGCCTCGGGTCCACTGAAGCTTTCTTT	CASSGQGLGSTEAFF
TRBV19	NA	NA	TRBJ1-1	TGTGCCAGTAAGGTATTCATAATGGAGGGCTTCACTGAAGCTTTCTTT	CASKVFIMEGFTEAFF
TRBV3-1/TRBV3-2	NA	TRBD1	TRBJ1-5	TGTGCCAGCAGTCCTACAGGGGGCGCGGGTCAGCCCCAGCATTTT	CASSPTGGAGQPQHF
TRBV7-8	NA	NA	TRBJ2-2	TGTGCCAGCAGCTTGGGCCTAGCCCCAGGGGAGCTGTTTTTT	CASSLGLAPGELFF
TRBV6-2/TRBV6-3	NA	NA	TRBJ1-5	TGTGCCAGCAGTTACTCGCCCATCGCGGGAAGCAATCAGCCCCAGCATTTT	CASSYSPIAGSNQPQHF
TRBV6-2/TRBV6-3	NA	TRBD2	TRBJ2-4	TGTGCCAGCAGTCCCAGCGGGAGCAAGAACATTCAGTACTTC	CASSPSGSKNIQYF
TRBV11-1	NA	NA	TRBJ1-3	TGTGCCAGCAGCTCGGCCGGACCAGGGACTGGAAACACCATATATTTT	CASSSAGPGTGNTIYF
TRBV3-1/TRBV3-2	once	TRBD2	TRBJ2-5	TGTGCCAGCAGCCTTCGGGGGGGCCAAGAGACCCAGTACTTC	CASSLRGGQETQYF